Listed below are T cell receptor beta chains from one sample, sequenced in a study of T cell clonotyping in hematopoietic cell transplantation. Data came from immunoSEQ multiplex PCR; TCRdb stores just in-frame clones and leaves some out. The sample yields around 28,000 clones, roughly 91% seen once. The source was peripheral blood mononuclear cells, collected before stem cell transplant. Receptors were obtained from a man aged 45-65 years with acute myeloid leukemia. Some clones in this sample may be carry-over from other donors' samples. CDR3s include the opening cysteine and the closing phenylalanine or tryptophan. The D gene is left open where the match is weak. The size field is filled for only some rows; it gives once, few, many or a size class.

J gene | clone size | V gene | D gene | CDR3 protein | CDR3 DNA
TRBJ1-3 | NA | TRBV2 | NA | CASSGGDTIYF | TGTGCCAGCAGTGGGGGAGACACCATATATTTT
TRBJ1-1 | NA | TRBV7-9 | TRBD1 | CASSLGTVVRNTEAFF | TGTGCCAGCAGTCTCGGGACAGTAGTACGTAACACTGAAGCTTTCTTT
TRBJ1-4 | once | TRBV5-1 | TRBD1 | CASSLQGVGYEKLFF | TGCGCCAGCAGCTTACAGGGGGTCGGGTATGAAAAACTGTTTTTT
TRBJ1-5 | NA | TRBV6-5 | TRBD1 | CASRQGDQPQHF | TGTGCCAGCAGACAGGGGGATCAGCCCCAGCATTTT
TRBJ2-2 | NA | TRBV9 | TRBD1 | CASSVAGTGRTGELFF | TGTGCCAGCAGCGTAGCGGGGACAGGGAGGACCGGGGAGCTGTTTTTT
TRBJ1-1 | NA | TRBV2 | NA | CASSRLGLNTEAFF | TGTGCCAGCAGTCGCCTCGGGTTGAACACTGAAGCTTTCTTT
TRBJ2-7 | NA | TRBV28 | NA | CASSFGTNQYF | TGTGCCAGCAGTTTTGGCACTAATCAGTACTTC
TRBJ2-5 | NA | TRBV6-5 | NA | CASSYGVGETQYF | TGTGCCAGCAGTTACGGGGTCGGCGAGACCCAGTACTTC
TRBJ2-7 | NA | TRBV7-2 | TRBD1 | CASSAGTGYHEQYF | TGTGCCAGCAGCGCCGGGACAGGGTACCACGAGCAGTACTTC
TRBJ2-3 | NA | TRBV13 | NA | CASSRAGTHRADTQYF | TGTGCCAGCAGCCGTGCCGGGACCCACAGGGCAGATACGCAGTATTTT
TRBJ2-3 | NA | TRBV4-2 | TRBD2 | CASSQIYGGSTDTQYF | TGTGCCAGCAGCCAAATCTACGGGGGGAGCACAGATACGCAGTATTTT
TRBJ2-1 | NA | TRBV28 | NA | CASSLTPRGGEQFF | TGTGCCAGCAGTTTAACCCCTCGAGGAGGTGAGCAGTTCTTC
TRBJ2-7 | once | TRBV21-1 | NA | CASSPTGSSYEQYF | TGTGCCAGCAGTCCAACCGGGAGCTCCTACGAGCAGTACTTC
TRBJ2-5 | NA | TRBV7-3 | NA | CASSLGPLETQYF | TGTGCCAGCAGCTTAGGCCCTTTAGAGACCCAGTACTTC
TRBJ2-5 | NA | TRBV30 | NA | CAWRRSLGPQYF | TGTGCCTGGAGGCGCTCGCTGGGGCCCCAGTACTTC
TRBJ1-2 | NA | TRBV6-5 | NA | CASSYGWRGVPNGYTF | TGTGCCAGCAGTTACGGCTGGCGGGGGGTCCCGAATGGCTACACCTTC
TRBJ1-1 | NA | TRBV5-5 | NA | CASRFGEVLGTEAFF | TGTGCCAGCCGGTTCGGCGAGGTCCTGGGGACTGAAGCTTTCTTT
TRBJ2-6 | once | TRBV7-7 | NA | CASSHYSHKSRANVLTF | TGTGCCAGCAGCCATTATAGCCACAAAAGTCGGGCCAACGTCCTGACTTTC
TRBJ2-5 | once | TRBV7-3 | NA | CASSLHGGDQETQYF | TGTGCCAGCAGCTTACACGGGGGCGACCAAGAGACCCAGTACTTC
TRBJ2-7 | NA | TRBV7-9 | TRBD1 | CASSLDQGAYEQYF | TGTGCCAGCAGCTTAGATCAGGGGGCCTACGAGCAGTACTTC
TRBJ1-2 | NA | TRBV2 | NA | CASIPGTSGGYTF | TGTGCCAGCATTCCGGGCACCTCGGGAGGCTACACCTTC
TRBJ2-5 | NA | TRBV28 | NA | CASTGVGIWAETQYF | TGTGCCAGCACCGGAGTGGGGATTTGGGCAGAGACCCAGTACTTC
TRBJ2-2 | NA | TRBV7-8 | TRBD1 | CASIPGQGAAGELFF | TGTGCCAGCATACCAGGACAGGGGGCGGCCGGGGAGCTGTTTTTT
TRBJ1-1 | NA | TRBV28 | TRBD1 | CASIPEAQGGMNTEAFF | TGTGCCAGCATTCCCGAGGCACAGGGGGGCATGAACACTGAAGCTTTCTTT
TRBJ1-6 | NA | TRBV6-1 | TRBD1 | CASSDLTGTAVRGNSPLHF | TGTGCCAGCAGTGACCTTACAGGGACAGCCGTCCGGGGCAACTCACCCCTCCACTTT
TRBJ1-2 | NA | TRBV5-1 | NA | CASSLGGALTYGYTF | TGCGCCAGCAGCCTAGGGGGGGCCCTGACTTATGGCTACACCTTC
TRBJ1-5 | NA | TRBV6-1 | TRBD1 | CASSPDRGLRPQHF | TGTGCCAGCAGTCCAGACAGGGGGCTGAGGCCCCAGCATTTT